This T cell receptor beta chain came from a study of cytomegalovirus exposure and HLA in healthy donors. The V end lost 2 bases, the J end lost 5 bases, and 16 bases lay between the germline ends. The CDR3 length is 15 residues. Germline assignment: CDR1 SGHRS and CDR2 YFSETQ. PCR was performed using 60 Vbeta and 13 Jbeta primers. Using immunoSEQ multiplex PCR, the repertoire was profiled, and TCRdb retains in-frame clones only, with some absent. Its table records more than 95,000 clones. Sequencing input: PBMCs. The chain employs TRBV5-1 and TRBJ1-1; unclear D gene. This TCR was recovered from a man aged 40-49 years in good health and CMV-seronegative. The CDR3 region has the DNA TGCGCCAGCAGCTTTGTTAACAGTGGAAGGACTGAAGCTTTCTTT. Its protein product is CASSFVNSGRTEAFF.